The clone carrying this T cell receptor (beta chain) was detected only a few times. Antigen specificity is unknown. The sample comes from a study of draining lymph node invasion in breast cancer. As for the study in general: Nodal metastasis was confirmed by EpCAM/CD45 flow cytometry.

Memory regulatory T cells were sorted as CD4+ CD45RA- CD25high cells. A Pan T Cell isolation kit first enriched T cells before sorting. Study-wide findings and caveats: Top-100 tumor clone tracking could be done for just a couple of patients.

MiXCR, run by TCRdb on the bulk RNA-seq reads, gives a single entry per CDR3 protein. The table shows thousands of distinct CDR3 sequences, with 60% to 75% occurring only once. Germline loops: CDR1 SGHRS, CDR2 YFSETQ. The CDR3 has 14 residues. V shed 4 bases, J shed 3 bases, and the junction held 4 bases outside the gene matches. This receptor was obtained from a female donor with luminal breast cancer. The chain has TRBV5-1 and TRBJ2-5; 9 nucleotides match TRBD2. Sequencing was performed on sorted memory Tregs from a lymph node. CDR3 residues: CASSAGLAEETQYF. As DNA, the CDR3 is TGCGCCAGCAGCGCGGGACTAGCAGAAGAGACCCAGTACTTC.